These T cell receptor beta chains were read from a single sample in a study of T cells expressing NK-cell markers. TCRdb reanalyzed the 5' RACE reads and collapses them to one entry per CDR3 protein, without DNA. The sample has over 350,000 distinct CDR3 sequences. Sequenced: blood T cells: a sorted CD56 or NKG2C T cell subset, CD4+ or CD8+ T cells, or bulk PBMC T cells (not recorded which). The receptor source for this set is a woman aged 45 to 65 in good health. Each CDR3 is given with its conserved first and last residue.

J gene	V gene	CDR3 protein
TRBJ2-3	TRBV7-9	CASSQLADTQYF
TRBJ1-3	TRBV20-1	CSASDRVGDTIYF
TRBJ2-1	TRBV11-2	CASSMGLDLDRFF
TRBJ2-1	TRBV20-1	CSATTSGEQFF
TRBJ2-4	TRBV29-1	CSAGGLENIQYF
TRBJ2-5	TRBV7-9	CASAPIFGLETQYF
TRBJ1-4	TRBV25-1	CASSRGGLNEKLFF
TRBJ2-7	TRBV5-1	CASSLSRGGEQYF
TRBJ2-1	TRBV5-1	CASSFRGRVNEQFF
TRBJ2-7	TRBV15	CATSRVKEQYF
TRBJ1-2	TRBV29-1	CSVEGGDMVPYGYTF